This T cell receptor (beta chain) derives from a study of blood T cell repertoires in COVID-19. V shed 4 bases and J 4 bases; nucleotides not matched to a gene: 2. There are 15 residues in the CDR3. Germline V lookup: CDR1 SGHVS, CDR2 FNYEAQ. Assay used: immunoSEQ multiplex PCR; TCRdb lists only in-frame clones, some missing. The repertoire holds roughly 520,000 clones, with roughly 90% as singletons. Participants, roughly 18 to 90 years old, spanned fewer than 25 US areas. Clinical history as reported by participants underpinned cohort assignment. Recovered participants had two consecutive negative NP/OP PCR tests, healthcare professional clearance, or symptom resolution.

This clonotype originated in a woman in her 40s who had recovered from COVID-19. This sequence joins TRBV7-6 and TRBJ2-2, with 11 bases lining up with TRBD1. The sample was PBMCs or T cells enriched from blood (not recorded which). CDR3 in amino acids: CASSWTGGTTGELFF. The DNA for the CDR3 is TGTGCCAGCAGCTGGACAGGGGGCACCACCGGGGAGCTGTTTTTT.